Below, 5 T cell receptor beta chains from the same sample are listed, as sequenced in a study of T-cell memory formation after mild COVID-19. One entry per CDR3 protein results from TCRdb running MiXCR on the 5' RACE reads. The sample holds about 310,000 distinct CDR3 sequences, approximately 15% seen once. The sequencing input was PBMCs or a T cell subset sorted from them (not recorded which). Source of these receptors: a man aged 18 to 29 who had mild COVID-19 (a few samples of this study predate the infection). Cell type and time point are not known.

This clonotype was counted many times. The rearrangement links TRBV14 to TRBJ2-5; 12 bases map to TRBD1. Trimming at V came to 3 bases and at J to 0 bases, leaving 2 bases not matched to a gene. Germline assignment: CDR1 SGHDN and CDR2 FVKESK. This CDR3 has 16 amino acids. DNA of the CDR3: TGTGCCAGCAGCCAGGGGACAGGGGGCTACCAAGAGACCCAGTACTTC. Protein: CASSQGTGGYQETQYF.

This clonotype was seen a few times. J is TRBJ2-3 and V is TRBV7-3; D perhaps matches TRBD1 (6 bases). Germline CDR1 and CDR2: SGHTA and FQGTGA. This CDR3 comprises 13 residues. Trimming took off 4 bases at V and 7 bases at J, with 12 bases between the two ends. The CDR3 reads CASSSDSYHTQYF. CDR3 DNA: TGTGCCAGCAGCTCGGACAGTTATCATACGCAGTATTTT.

The DNA of the CDR3 is TGCAGCGTTGAAGAAGACGAGGGAGTCAATGGCTACACCTTC. Translating gives CSVEEDEGVNGYTF. The V call is TRBV29-1, the J call TRBJ1-2, with unresolved D. Trimming took off 0 bases at V and 6 bases at J, with 14 bases between the two ends. This CDR3 comprises 14 residues. Germline values: CDR1 SQVTM, CDR2 ANQGSEA.

There are a few counts of this clonotype. The CDR3 DNA reads as TGTGCCAGCAGTTACGGTAGGCGGGGGCTAAAAAGGGAAGTGGATTACAATGAGCAGTTCTTC. It yields the protein CASSYGRRGLKREVDYNEQFF. J is TRBJ2-1 and V is TRBV6-2 or TRBV6-3; D possibly corresponds to TRBD2 (7 bases). CDR1 and CDR2 (germline): MNHEY, SVGEGT. This CDR3 is built from 21 residues. Trimming removed 2 bases at V and 4 bases at J, with 30 bases between.

There are a few counts of this clonotype. The chain couples TRBV10-3 to TRBJ1-2; D is unresolved. The V gene's germline CDR1 is ENHRY and CDR2 SYGVKD. The V end lost 5 bases, the J end lost 8 bases, and 15 bases lay between the germline ends. The CDR3 has 13 residues. CDR3 sequence (DNA): TGTGCCATCAGTTCCGGACTCCTAGGCGGCTACACCTTC. Amino acid sequence: CAISSGLLGGYTF.